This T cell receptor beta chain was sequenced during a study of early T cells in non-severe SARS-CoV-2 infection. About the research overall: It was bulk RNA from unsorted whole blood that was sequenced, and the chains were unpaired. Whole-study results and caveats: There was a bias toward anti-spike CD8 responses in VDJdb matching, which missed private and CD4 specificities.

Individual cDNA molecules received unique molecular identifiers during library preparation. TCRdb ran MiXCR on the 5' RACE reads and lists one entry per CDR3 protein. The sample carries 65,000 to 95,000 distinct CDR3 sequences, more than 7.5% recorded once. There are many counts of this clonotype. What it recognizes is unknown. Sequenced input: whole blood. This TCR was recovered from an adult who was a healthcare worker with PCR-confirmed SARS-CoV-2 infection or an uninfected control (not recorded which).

This chain's CDR3 is CASSQVPGLPPGDSNQPQHF. The DNA of the CDR3 is TGCGCCAGCAGCCAAGTACCCGGCCTACCTCCAGGGGATAGCAATCAGCCCCAGCATTTT. This sequence joins TRBV4-1 and TRBJ1-5; weak D call: TRBD1 (6 bases). The V gene's germline CDR1 is MGHRA and CDR2 YSYEKL. The CDR3 consists of 20 residues. Trimming cost V 1 base and J 0 bases, with 22 bases left between them.